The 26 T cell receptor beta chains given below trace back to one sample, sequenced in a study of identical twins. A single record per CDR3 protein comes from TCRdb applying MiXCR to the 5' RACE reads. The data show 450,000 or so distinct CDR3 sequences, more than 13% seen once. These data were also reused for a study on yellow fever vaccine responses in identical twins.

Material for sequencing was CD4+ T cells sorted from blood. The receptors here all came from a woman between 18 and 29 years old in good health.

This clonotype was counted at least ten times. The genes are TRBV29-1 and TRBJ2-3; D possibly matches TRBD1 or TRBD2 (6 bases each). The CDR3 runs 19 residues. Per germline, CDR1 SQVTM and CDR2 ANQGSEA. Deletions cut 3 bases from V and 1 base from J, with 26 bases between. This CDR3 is CSVDGAGHLSQSGTDTQYF. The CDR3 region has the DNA TGCAGCGTTGACGGTGCGGGACACTTATCCCAGTCTGGCACAGATACGCAGTATTTT.

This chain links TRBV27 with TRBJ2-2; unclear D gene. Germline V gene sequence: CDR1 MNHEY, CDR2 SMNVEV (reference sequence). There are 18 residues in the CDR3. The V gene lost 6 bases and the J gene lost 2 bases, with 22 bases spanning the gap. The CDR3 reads CASRPPGSSSFNTGELFF. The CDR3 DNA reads TGTGCCAGCAGACCCCCGGGCAGTTCCTCCTTCAACACCGGGGAGCTGTTTTTT.

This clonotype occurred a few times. CDR3 coding DNA: TGCGCCAGCAGCACCGGGGGAGGGGACGGGCAGCCCCAGCATTTT. Translating it yields CASSTGGGDGQPQHF. This sequence joins TRBV5-1 and TRBJ1-5; D is possibly TRBD1 (5 bases). Germline CDR1 and CDR2: SGHRS and YFSETQ. This CDR3 region has 15 residues. Trimming removed 4 bases at V and 7 bases at J, with 18 bases between.

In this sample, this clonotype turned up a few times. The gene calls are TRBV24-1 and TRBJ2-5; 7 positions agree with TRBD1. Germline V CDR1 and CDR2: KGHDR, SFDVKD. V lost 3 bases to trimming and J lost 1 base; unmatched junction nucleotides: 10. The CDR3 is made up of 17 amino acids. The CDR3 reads CATSDHSETGIQETQYF. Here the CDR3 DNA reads TGTGCCACCAGTGATCACAGCGAGACAGGGATCCAAGAGACCCAGTACTTC.

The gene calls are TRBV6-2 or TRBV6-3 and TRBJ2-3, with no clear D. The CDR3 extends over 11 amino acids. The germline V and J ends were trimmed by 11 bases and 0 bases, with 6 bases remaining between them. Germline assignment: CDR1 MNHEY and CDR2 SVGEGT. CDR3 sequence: CAGGSTDTQYF. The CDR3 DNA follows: TGTGCCGGTGGGAGCACAGATACGCAGTATTTT.

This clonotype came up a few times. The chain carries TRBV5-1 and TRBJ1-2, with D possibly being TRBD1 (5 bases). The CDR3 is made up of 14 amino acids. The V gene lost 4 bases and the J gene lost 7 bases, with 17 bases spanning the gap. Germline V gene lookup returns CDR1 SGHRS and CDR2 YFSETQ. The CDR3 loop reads CASSEDPDKGGYTF. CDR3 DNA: TGCGCCAGCAGCGAGGACCCGGACAAGGGTGGCTACACCTTC.

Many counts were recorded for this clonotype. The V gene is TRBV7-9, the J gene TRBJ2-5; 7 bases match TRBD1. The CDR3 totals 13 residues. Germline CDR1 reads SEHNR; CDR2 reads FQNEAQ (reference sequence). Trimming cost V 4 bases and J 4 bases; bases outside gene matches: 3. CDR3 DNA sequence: TGTGCCAGCAGCTCGACAGGGAGAGAGACCCAGTACTTC. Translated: CASSSTGRETQYF.

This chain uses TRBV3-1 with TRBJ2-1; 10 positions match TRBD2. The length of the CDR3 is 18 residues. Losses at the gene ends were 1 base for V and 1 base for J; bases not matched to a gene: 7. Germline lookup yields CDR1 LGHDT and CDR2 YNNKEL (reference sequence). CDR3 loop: CASSQGPSGSTSYNEQFF. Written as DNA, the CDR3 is TGTGCCAGCAGCCAAGGGCCTAGCGGGAGTACGTCCTACAATGAGCAGTTCTTC.

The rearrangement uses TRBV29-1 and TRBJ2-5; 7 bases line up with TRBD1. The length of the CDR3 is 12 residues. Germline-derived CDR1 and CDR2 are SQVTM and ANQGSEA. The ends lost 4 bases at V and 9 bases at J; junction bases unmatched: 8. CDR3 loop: CSVGTGQEAQYF. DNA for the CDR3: TGCAGCGTTGGGACAGGCCAGGAGGCCCAGTACTTC.

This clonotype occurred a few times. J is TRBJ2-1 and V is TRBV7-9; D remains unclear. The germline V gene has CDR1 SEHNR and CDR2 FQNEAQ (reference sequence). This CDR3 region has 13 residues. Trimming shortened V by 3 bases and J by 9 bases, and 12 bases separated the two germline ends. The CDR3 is CASSLGEWGEQFF. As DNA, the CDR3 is TGTGCCAGCAGCTTGGGCGAATGGGGTGAGCAGTTCTTC.

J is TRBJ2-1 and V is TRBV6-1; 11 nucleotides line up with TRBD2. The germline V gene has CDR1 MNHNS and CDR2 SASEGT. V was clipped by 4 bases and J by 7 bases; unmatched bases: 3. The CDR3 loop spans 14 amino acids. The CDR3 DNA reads TGTGCCAGCAGTGGACTAGCGGGGTTTAATGAGCAGTTCTTC. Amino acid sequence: CASSGLAGFNEQFF.

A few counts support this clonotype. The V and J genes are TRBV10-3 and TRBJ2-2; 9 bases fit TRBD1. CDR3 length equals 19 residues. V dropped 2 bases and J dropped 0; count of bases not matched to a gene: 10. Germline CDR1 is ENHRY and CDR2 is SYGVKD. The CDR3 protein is CAISEDRGWGTTNTGELFF. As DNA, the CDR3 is TGTGCCATCAGTGAGGACAGGGGGTGGGGGACCACGAACACCGGGGAGCTGTTTTTT.

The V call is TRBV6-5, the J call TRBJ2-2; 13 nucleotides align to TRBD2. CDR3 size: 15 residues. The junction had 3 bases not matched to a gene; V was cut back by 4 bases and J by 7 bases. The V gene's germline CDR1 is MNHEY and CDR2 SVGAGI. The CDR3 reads CASSLGTSGNGELFF. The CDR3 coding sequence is TGTGCCAGCAGTTTAGGGACTAGCGGGAACGGGGAGCTGTTTTTT.

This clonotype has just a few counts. CDR3 nucleotides: TGCGCCAGCAGCTTGGAAGGGACTAGCGGCTACGAGCAGTACTTC. This codes for CASSLEGTSGYEQYF. The V gene is TRBV5-1, the J gene TRBJ2-7; TRBD2 agrees at 11 bases. V shed 0 bases, J shed 3 bases, and the junction held 2 bases outside the gene matches. This CDR3 is built from 15 residues. Per germline, CDR1 SGHRS and CDR2 YFSETQ.

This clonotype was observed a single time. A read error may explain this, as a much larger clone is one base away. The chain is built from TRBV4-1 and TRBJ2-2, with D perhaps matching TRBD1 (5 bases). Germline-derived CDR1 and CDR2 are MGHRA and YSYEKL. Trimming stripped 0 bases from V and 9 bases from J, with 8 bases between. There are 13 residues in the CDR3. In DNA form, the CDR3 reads TGCGCCAGCAGCCAAGAAAGGGGTAGGGAGCTGTTTTTT. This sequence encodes CASSQERGRELFF.

CDR3 sequence reads: CASSLWSNTDTQYF. CDR3 nucleotide sequence: TGCGCCAGCAGCTTGTGGAGTAACACAGATACGCAGTATTTT. This sequence joins TRBV5-1 and TRBJ2-3; no reliable D call. The CDR3 sequence is 14 residues long. Germline CDR1 and CDR2: SGHRS and YFSETQ. Deletions cut 1 base from V and 2 bases from J, with 8 bases between.

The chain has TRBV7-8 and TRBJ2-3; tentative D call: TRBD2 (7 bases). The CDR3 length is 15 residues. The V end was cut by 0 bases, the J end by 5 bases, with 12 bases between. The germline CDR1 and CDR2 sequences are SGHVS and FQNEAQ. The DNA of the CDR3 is TGTGCCAGCAGCTTAGCGGGGGGGCCGCGAGATACGCAGTATTTT. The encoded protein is CASSLAGGPRDTQYF.

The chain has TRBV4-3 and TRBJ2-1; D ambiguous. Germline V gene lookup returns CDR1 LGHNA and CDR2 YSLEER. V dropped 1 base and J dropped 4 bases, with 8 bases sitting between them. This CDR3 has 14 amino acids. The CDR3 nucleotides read TGCGCCAGCAGCCAAGTGACTCCTTACAATGAGCAGTTCTTC. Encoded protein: CASSQVTPYNEQFF.

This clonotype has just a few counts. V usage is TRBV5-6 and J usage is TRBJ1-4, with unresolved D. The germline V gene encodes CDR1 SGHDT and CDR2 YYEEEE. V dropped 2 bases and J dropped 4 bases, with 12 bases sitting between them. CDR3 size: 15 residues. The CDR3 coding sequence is TGTGCCAGCAGCTTTATACAGTCGGATAATGAAAAACTGTTTTTT. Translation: CASSFIQSDNEKLFF.

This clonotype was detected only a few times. CDR3 region: CSVDQGVAETQYF. DNA for the CDR3: TGCAGCGTGGATCAAGGGGTTGCAGAGACCCAGTACTTC. This chain joins TRBV29-1 and TRBJ2-5; D perhaps matches TRBD1 (5 bases). V was pared by 6 bases and J by 4 bases, with 15 bases between. This CDR3 is built from 13 residues. Germline CDR1 and CDR2: SQVTM and ANQGSEA.

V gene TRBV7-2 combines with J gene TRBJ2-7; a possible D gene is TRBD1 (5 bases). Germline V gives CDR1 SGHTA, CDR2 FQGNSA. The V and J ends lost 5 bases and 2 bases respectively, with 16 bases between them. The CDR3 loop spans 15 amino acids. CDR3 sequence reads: CASSRIGEITYEQYF. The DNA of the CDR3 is TGTGCCAGCAGCCGAATAGGGGAAATCACCTACGAGCAGTACTTC.

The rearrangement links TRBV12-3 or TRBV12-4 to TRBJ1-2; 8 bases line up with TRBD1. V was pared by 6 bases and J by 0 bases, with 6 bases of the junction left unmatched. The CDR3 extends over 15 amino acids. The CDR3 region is CASSFPGQANYGYTF. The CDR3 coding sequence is TGTGCCAGCAGCTTCCCGGGACAGGCTAACTATGGCTACACCTTC.

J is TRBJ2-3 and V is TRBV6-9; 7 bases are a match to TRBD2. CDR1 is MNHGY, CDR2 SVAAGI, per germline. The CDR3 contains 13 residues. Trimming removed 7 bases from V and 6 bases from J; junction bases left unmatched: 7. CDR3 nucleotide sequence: TGTGCCAGCACGACTAGCAAGAGGGATACGCAGTATTTT. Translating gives CASTTSKRDTQYF.

This chain's CDR3 is CSATDNEQFF. In DNA, the CDR3 is TGCAGTGCTACCGACAATGAGCAGTTCTTC. The chain combines TRBV20-1 with TRBJ2-1; no clear D. This CDR3 is 10 amino acids long. Germline lookup yields CDR1 DFQATT and CDR2 SNEGSKA (reference sequence). The V end was cut by 4 bases, the J end by 5 bases, with 3 bases between.

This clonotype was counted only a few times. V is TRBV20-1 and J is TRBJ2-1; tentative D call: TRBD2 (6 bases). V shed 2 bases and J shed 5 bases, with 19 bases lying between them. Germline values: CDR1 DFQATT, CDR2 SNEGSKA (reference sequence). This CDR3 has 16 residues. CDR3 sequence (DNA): TGCAGTGCTAGAAGGATCCGACTAGGACAAAACAATGAGCAGTTCTTC. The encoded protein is CSARRIRLGQNNEQFF.

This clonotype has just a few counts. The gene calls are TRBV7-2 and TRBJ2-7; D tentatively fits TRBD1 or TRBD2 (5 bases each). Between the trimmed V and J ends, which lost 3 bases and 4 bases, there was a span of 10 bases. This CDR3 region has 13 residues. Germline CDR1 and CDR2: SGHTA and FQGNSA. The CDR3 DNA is TGTGCCAGCAGCTTTCCCGGGACGTACGAGCAGTACTTC. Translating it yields CASSFPGTYEQYF.